Below are 11 T cell receptor beta chains sequenced from a single sample in a study of blood T cell repertoires in COVID-19. Assay used: immunoSEQ multiplex PCR; TCRdb lists only in-frame clones, some missing. The sample carries about 200,000 clones, more than 75% recorded once. Sequenced sample: PBMCs or T cells enriched from blood (not recorded which). Receptor source: a man aged 35 to 55 with acute COVID-19.

The V call is TRBV5-4, the J call TRBJ2-3; 7 nucleotides match TRBD2. The CDR3 has 15 residues. V was pared by 5 bases and J by 2 bases, with 8 bases of the junction left unmatched. The V gene's germline CDR1 is SGHNT and CDR2 YYREEE (reference sequence). CDR3 DNA sequence: TGTGCCAGCAGGGTCCGGACTAGTTCCACAGATACGCAGTATTTT. It is translated as CASRVRTSSTDTQYF.

The chain uses TRBV19 and TRBJ2-3; 10 bases are shared with TRBD2. V was clipped by 6 bases and J by 2 bases; unmatched bases: 8. Germline assignment: CDR1 LNHDA and CDR2 SQIVND (reference sequence). The CDR3 sequence is 16 residues long. CDR3: CASRLRLAGSTDTQYF. The CDR3 bases are TGTGCCAGTAGACTGCGACTAGCGGGTTCCACAGATACGCAGTATTTT.

This chain uses TRBV24-1 with TRBJ2-1; tentatively, D is TRBD2 (6 bases). The CDR3 is 18 amino acids. Trimming removed 4 bases at V and 0 bases at J, with 18 bases between. CDR1 is KGHDR, CDR2 SFDVKD, per germline. For the CDR3, the DNA is TGTGCCACCAGTGACCCAGGAAGGACTACTCGCTCCTACAATGAGCAGTTCTTC. Amino acids: CATSDPGRTTRSYNEQFF.

The genes are TRBV7-3 and TRBJ2-2, with TRBD2 matching over 9 bases. V was pared by 5 bases and J by 1 base, with 5 bases of the junction left unmatched. This CDR3 comprises 16 residues. CDR1 SGHTA and CDR2 FQGTGA come from the germline V gene. The CDR3 nucleotides read TGTGCCAGCAGCGACTCTAGCGGGATGAACACCGGGGAGCTGTTTTTT. It yields the protein CASSDSSGMNTGELFF. The entire variable domain, with the rest obtained from reference TRBV7-3 and TRBJ2-2, is as follows: GAGVSQTPSNKVTEKGKYVELRCDPISGHTALYWYRQSLGQGPEFLIYFQGTGAADDSGLPNDRFFAVRPEGSVSTLKIQRTERGDSAVYLCASSDSSGMNTGELFFGEGSRLTVL.

This chain joins TRBV5-8 and TRBJ2-7; perhaps TRBD2 as D (6 bases). The germline V gene has CDR1 SGHTS and CDR2 YDEGEE. Trimming removed 4 bases from V and 0 bases from J, with 17 bases in between. The CDR3 has 16 amino acids. This CDR3 reads CASSRGIAKSSYEQYF. The CDR3, as DNA: TGTGCCAGCAGCCGCGGGATAGCGAAGAGCTCCTACGAGCAGTACTTC. The full variable domain, with the rest looked up from reference TRBV5-8 and TRBJ2-7, is EAGVTQSPTHLIKTRGQQATLRCSPISGHTSVYWYQQALGLGLQFLLWYDEGEERNRGNFPPRFSGRQFPNYSSELNVNALELEDSALYLCASSRGIAKSSYEQYFGPGTRLTVT.

This rearrangement joins TRBV3-1 (or the pseudogene TRBV3-2) to TRBJ2-2; 8 positions match TRBD1. The V and J ends lost 4 bases and 9 bases, in that order; junction bases with no gene match: 10. Germline loops: CDR1 LGHDT, CDR2 YNNKEL (reference sequence). The CDR3 runs 15 residues. CDR3 loop: CASSRLDRVNWELFF. The CDR3 coding sequence is TGTGCCAGCAGCCGTCTGGACAGGGTCAACTGGGAGCTGTTTTTT.

The chain uses TRBV28 and TRBJ1-5, with 9 bases identical to TRBD1. The CDR3 contains 17 residues. Germline trimming cut 2 bases from V and 4 bases from J; bases unmatched to any gene: 9. CDR1 is MDHEN and CDR2 is SYDVKM in the germline V gene. The CDR3 loop is CASSLGTGMPQNQPQHF. The DNA of the CDR3 is TGTGCCAGCAGTTTAGGGACAGGGATGCCTCAAAATCAGCCCCAGCATTTT. Combining the CDR3 with reference TRBV28 and TRBJ1-5 gives the whole variable domain DVKVTQSSRYLVKRTGEKVFLECVQDMDHENMFWYRQDPGLGLRLIYFSYDVKMKEKGDIPEGYSVSREKKERFSLILESASTNQTSMYLCASSLGTGMPQNQPQHFGDGTRLSIL.

The V call is TRBV21-1, the J call TRBJ2-7; the table gives TRBD2 as D, unverified against the DNA. TRBV21-1 is classified as a pseudogene. The CDR3 is made up of 15 amino acids. In DNA, the CDR3 is TGTGCCAGCAGCGATCCTAATGAGCGGGAGAACGAGCAGTACTTC. This gives the protein CASSDPNERENEQYF.

Remarks on this clone: One junction end disagrees with the germline gene, perhaps due to a read error. V usage is TRBV19 and J usage is TRBJ1-2; D not certain. Germline lookup yields CDR1 LNHDA and CDR2 SQIVND (reference sequence). The CDR3 loop spans 14 amino acids. CDR3 residues: CVSSIGSFAGGYTF. The CDR3 region has the DNA TGTGTCAGTAGTATTGGCTCCTTCGCGGGAGGCTACACCTTC.

The chain couples TRBV2 to TRBJ1-1; 9 positions match TRBD1. CDR1 and CDR2 (germline): SNHLY, FYNNEI. CDR3 length: 16 amino acids. Trimming removed 3 bases from V and 10 bases from J; junction bases left unmatched: 15. CDR3 region: CASSEHPTGTGIPAFF. The CDR3 DNA reads TGTGCCAGCAGTGAGCACCCGACCGGGACAGGGATCCCAGCTTTCTTT.

The chain joins TRBV5-1 to TRBJ1-6; 11 bases map to TRBD1. V shed 4 bases, J shed 16 bases, and the junction held 4 bases outside the gene matches. CDR3 length equals 12 residues. CDR1 and CDR2 from the germline V gene are SGHRS and YFSETQ. CDR3 in DNA: TGCGCCAGCAGCGGGGACAGGGGGACTCTCCACTTT. It specifies CASSGDRGTLHF.